These T cell receptor beta chains were read from a single sample in a study of beta chain features in type 1 diabetes. The protocol was immunoSEQ multiplex PCR, while the TCRdb copy is restricted to in-frame clones and leaves out a portion. This sample yields about 170,000 clones, of which 7.5% to 8.5% are seen a single time; under 0.55% belongs to the top ten. The sequenced material came from central memory CD4+ T cells from blood. These receptors were obtained from a man younger than 35 with type 1 diabetes. Each CDR3 is given with its conserved first and last residue. A D gene is named only where the DNA matches it firmly. Clone size, where shown, is once, few, many, or a class for clones that have expanded.

>15|TRBV4-3|.|TRBJ1-2|.
TGCGCCAGCAGCCAAAGTTCGAGGGGGGGATATGGCTACACCTTC
CASSQSSRGGYGYTF
>15|TRBV5-4|few|TRBJ2-7|.
TGTGCCAGCAGCCTGGGGCCGGGGAGTAGCGACGAGCAGTACTTC
CASSLGPGSSDEQYF
>15|TRBV7-8|.|TRBJ2-2|.
TGTGCCAGCAGCTTAGGGACACATGGGGCCGGGGAGCTGTTTTTT
CASSLGTHGAGELFF
>16|TRBV18|.|TRBJ2-1|TRBD1
TGTGCCAGCTCACCCGCAGGAGTGACAGGGGGCAATGAGCAGTTCTTC
CASSPAGVTGGNEQFF
>14|TRBV11-3|.|TRBJ2-5|TRBD1
TGTGCCAGCAGCTCCGGACAGGGCCAAGAGACCCAGTACTTC
CASSSGQGQETQYF
>13|TRBV14|few|TRBJ1-6|.
TGTGCCAGCAGCCATCAGGGGTGGGCACCCCTCCACTTT
CASSHQGWAPLHF
>15|TRBV2|.|TRBJ2-3|.
TGTGCCAGCAGTGATAGTTTCGGGGACACAGATACGCAGTATTTT
CASSDSFGDTDTQYF
>15|TRBV28|.|TRBJ2-7|TRBD2
TGTGCCAGCATCTCCTCGACTAGCCGGACCTACGAGCAGTACTTC
CASISSTSRTYEQYF
>13|TRBV30|.|TRBJ2-2|TRBD1
TGTGCCTGGAGGGGACAGATGACCGGGGAGCTGTTTTTT
CAWRGQMTGELFF
>15|TRBV7-2|.|TRBJ2-1|TRBD1
TGTGCCAGCAGCCCCCCGGGACAGGGATGGAATGAGCAGTTCTTC
CASSPPGQGWNEQFF
>12|TRBV5-4|few|TRBJ1-3|TRBD1
TGTGCTTCGACAGGGGCAGGAAACACCATATATTTT
CASTGAGNTIYF
>13|TRBV7-9|few|TRBJ1-1|.
TGTGCCAGCAGCTTATCACGGACTAGTGAAGCTTTCTTT
CASSLSRTSEAFF
>13|TRBV19|few|TRBJ2-2|TRBD1
TGCGCAACGGGGGGACAGGGCACCGGGGAGCTGTTTTTT
CATGGQGTGELFF
>11|TRBV7-2|once|TRBJ2-5|.
TGTGCCAGCAGCTCGCAGGGGACCCAGTACTTC
CASSSQGTQYF
>15|TRBV7-2|.|TRBJ1-2|TRBD1
TGTGCCAGCAGCGAAGGACAGGGCGAGAACTATGGCTACACCTTC
CASSEGQGENYGYTF
>11|TRBV18|.|TRBJ2-5|.
TGTGCCAGCCAATACCAGGAGACCCAGTACTTC
CASQYQETQYF
>17|TRBV10-3|few|TRBJ1-5|TRBD1
TGTGCCATCAGTGAGTCGTCTAAGGGGACAGGGAGACAGCCCCAGCATTTT
CAISESSKGTGRQPQHF
>14|TRBV25-1|few|TRBJ2-2|.
TGTGCCAGCAGTGAATGGGCCAGTACGTCGAGGCTGTTTTTT
CASSEWASTSRLFF
>15|TRBV30|few|TRBJ1-1|.
TGTGCCTGGAGTGTACGATCTAGGCTCAACACTGAAGCTTTCTTT
CAWSVRSRLNTEAFF
>16|TRBV9|.|TRBJ2-2|.
TGTGCCAGCAGCGTAGGGCCTGCCGCGAACACCGGGGAGCTGTTTTTT
CASSVGPAANTGELFF
>15|TRBV5-1|few|TRBJ2-6|.
TGCGCCAGCAGCTTGGCGGGCTCTGGGGCCAACGTCCTGACTTTC
CASSLAGSGANVLTF
>14|TRBV4-2|.|TRBJ2-7|.
TGTGCCAGCAGCTTTCGGGGGGCTGGCTACGAGCAGTACTTC
CASSFRGAGYEQYF
>15|TRBV28|.|TRBJ2-7|TRBD2
TGTGCCAGCAGTTTTCCCGGGACTAGCTCCTACGAGCAGTACTTC
CASSFPGTSSYEQYF
>13|TRBV19|.|TRBJ2-7|.
TGTGCCAGTAGTATAGATGGCGGGGCGATGCAGTACTTC
CASSIDGGAMQYF
>15|TRBV5-1|few|TRBJ1-6|TRBD1
TGCGCCAGCAGCCCACAGGGGATTCCGAATTCACCCCTCCACTTT
CASSPQGIPNSPLHF
>13|TRBV29-1|many|TRBJ2-7|TRBD1
TGCAGCGTTGCCGACAGGGTACACTACGAGCAGTACTTC
CSVADRVHYEQYF
>16|TRBV29-1|few|TRBJ1-2|TRBD1
TGCAGCGTTCACATCTTCCCGGGACAGGGTAACTATGGCTACACCTTC
CSVHIFPGQGNYGYTF
>15|TRBV7-9|few|TRBJ1-2|.
TGTGCCAGCAGCTTAGCGGATCGGGGGGTTTATGGCTACACCTTC
CASSLADRGVYGYTF
>13|TRBV5-1|few|TRBJ2-5|TRBD1
TGCGCCAGCAGCATGGACAGGTTGGAGACCCAGTACTTC
CASSMDRLETQYF
>13|TRBV29-1|.|TRBJ2-3|.
TGCAGCGCGACGAATTACACGGGTGGTACGCAGTATTTT
CSATNYTGGTQYF
>16|TRBV5-1|.|TRBJ2-7|TRBD1
TGCGCCAGCAGCTTGGAAACAGGGGGCTGGTACTACGAGCAGTACTTC
CASSLETGGWYYEQYF
>17|TRBV7-6|.|TRBJ2-3|TRBD2
TGTGCCAGCAGCTTATACGCTCTAGCGGGAGGGACAGATACGCAGTATTTT
CASSLYALAGGTDTQYF
>16|TRBV19|few|TRBJ1-1|.
TGTGCCAGTAGTATAGATGCTTCCAGGGCGAACACTGAAGCTTTCTTT
CASSIDASRANTEAFF
>14|TRBV9|.|TRBJ1-2|TRBD1
TGTGCCAGCAGCCCATGGGACAGGGGGCTTGGCTACACCTTC
CASSPWDRGLGYTF
>18|TRBV7-9|few|TRBJ2-6|TRBD1
TGTGCCAGCAGCTTCCCTGGACAGGGAAAGCCTGGGGCCAACGTCCTGACTTTC
CASSFPGQGKPGANVLTF
>18|TRBV21-1|few|TRBJ2-1|.
TGTGCCAGCAGCAAAGTTAGGGGGCCGTGTTGCCCTTACAATGAGCAGTTCTTC
CASSKVRGPCCPYNEQFF
>13|TRBV28|.|TRBJ2-2|.
TGTGCCAGCAGTTTATCTAGCACCGGGGAGCTGTTTTTT
CASSLSSTGELFF
>13|TRBV7-9|few|TRBJ1-2|.
TGTGCCAGCAGCCCAACAGGAGATCGGGGCTACACCTTC
CASSPTGDRGYTF
>14|TRBV2|few|TRBJ1-4|TRBD1
TGTGCCAGCAGCCGTGACAGGGGGCGTGAAAAACTGTTTTTT
CASSRDRGREKLFF
>13|TRBV10-3|few|TRBJ2-7|TRBD2
TGTGCCATTACTAGCGGTGCCGCCTACGAGCAGTACTTC
CAITSGAAYEQYF
>16|TRBV9|once|TRBJ2-3|TRBD2
TGTGCCAGCAGCGTGGAGCGGGGGGGCGACACAGATACGCAGTATTTT
CASSVERGGDTDTQYF
>14|TRBV2|.|TRBJ2-1|.
TGTGCCAGCAGTGGTCGAGGGAGTGGGAATGAGCAGTTCTTC
CASSGRGSGNEQFF
>15|TRBV9|few|TRBJ2-1|TRBD2
TGTGCCAGCAGCGTTGGGAGCGGGGGGGCGAGGGAGCAGTTCTTC
CASSVGSGGAREQFF
>12|TRBV15|many|TRBJ2-3|.
TGTGCCACCAGCAGACCGAGGGATACGCAGTATTTT
CATSRPRDTQYF
>16|TRBV6-6|.|TRBJ2-2|.
TGTGCCAGCAGTTACTCCAGGGGCAGGGGCGACGGGGAGCTGTTTTTT
CASSYSRGRGDGELFF
>13|TRBV10-1|.|TRBJ2-2|.
TGCGCCAGCAGTGAGCGGGTGGCTGGGGAGCTGTTTTTT
CASSERVAGELFF
>14|TRBV28|.|TRBJ1-4|TRBD1
TGTGCCAGCGGGGCCGGGACAGGGTCTGAAAAACTGTTTTTT
CASGAGTGSEKLFF
>14|TRBV5-4|.|TRBJ2-5|TRBD2
TGTGCCAGCAGCTTCGGGGGGGACCAAGAGACCCAGTACTTC
CASSFGGDQETQYF
>15|TRBV4-1|.|TRBJ1-1|.
TGCGCCAGCAGCCAAGTGGGCCTCGGCAACACTGAAGCTTTCTTT
CASSQVGLGNTEAFF
>12|TRBV30|.|TRBJ1-3|.
TGTGCCTGGGGGAGCTCTGGAAACACCATATATTTT
CAWGSSGNTIYF
>14|TRBV7-2|.|TRBJ2-7|TRBD2
TGTGCCAGCAGCCCCGGGGGGGCAGGGAGCGAGCAGTACTTC
CASSPGGAGSEQYF
>14|TRBV18|.|TRBJ2-5|.
TGTGCCAGCTCACCTCAGGCCAGTCCAGAGACCCAGTACTTC
CASSPQASPETQYF
>14|TRBV5-1|few|TRBJ2-6|TRBD2
TGCGCCAGCAGCAAACTAGCGGGGGCCAACGTCCTGACTTTC
CASSKLAGANVLTF
>16|TRBV2|few|TRBJ2-2|TRBD2
TGTGCCAGCAGTGGGGGACTAGCGGGAGCCACCGGGGAGCTGTTTTTT
CASSGGLAGATGELFF
>11|TRBV28|few|TRBJ2-7|.
TGTGCCAGCAGTCAACATCCTTTTCGGTACTTC
CASSQHPFRYF